What follows are 15 T cell receptor beta chains derived from one specimen sequenced in a study of response to subunit inactivated influenza vaccine. In TCRdb, the RT-PCR reads were re-called with MiXCR into one record per CDR3 protein. The sample has 200,000 to 250,000 distinct CDR3 sequences, roughly an eighth seen once; the top ten hold about 7.8%. This specimen consisted of non-naive T cells sorted from PBMCs, obtained around 14 days before vaccination. These receptors originate from a man aged 45-60 years who received an inactivated influenza vaccine.

This clonotype has just a few counts. The genes are TRBV20-1 and TRBJ2-1; D not certain. Germline loops: CDR1 DFQATT, CDR2 SNEGSKA (reference sequence). Trimming removed 0 bases at V and 3 bases at J, with 9 bases between. CDR3 length: 14 amino acids. The CDR3 loop is CSARDRSGYNEQFF. In nucleotides, the CDR3 is TGCAGTGCTAGAGACAGGTCCGGCTACAATGAGCAGTTCTTC.

This clonotype came up a few times. This chain links TRBV20-1 with TRBJ1-6; 9 nucleotides line up with TRBD1. The CDR3 spans 13 residues. Germline values: CDR1 DFQATT, CDR2 SNEGSKA (reference sequence). J was trimmed by 8 bases and V by 6 bases; bases with no gene match: 5. The CDR3 sequence is CSAKRDRDSPLHF. DNA of the CDR3: TGCAGTGCCAAGAGGGACAGGGATTCACCCCTCCACTTT.

The J gene is TRBJ1-5, the V gene TRBV7-8; TRBD1 might be the D (6 bases). The germline CDR1 and CDR2 sequences are SGHVS and FQNEAQ. The V gene lost 7 bases and the J gene lost 2 bases, with 15 bases spanning the gap. The CDR3 has 15 residues. In DNA, the CDR3 is TGTGCCAGCAACGCAGGGGCGGGTCGCAATCAGCCCCAGCATTTT. This encodes CASNAGAGRNQPQHF.

In this sample, this clonotype turned up many times. The chain uses TRBV10-3 and TRBJ2-5; D tentatively reads TRBD1 or TRBD2 (5 bases each). This CDR3 spans 12 amino acids. Germline V gene sequence: CDR1 ENHRY, CDR2 SYGVKD. Between the trimmed V and J ends, which lost 7 bases and 2 bases, there was a span of 8 bases. The CDR3 DNA reads as TGTGCCATCAAGGGACCTCAAGAGACCCAGTACTTC. Translation: CAIKGPQETQYF.

This clonotype has only a few counts. The chain couples TRBV19 to TRBJ2-3; D gene uncertain. The CDR3 has 14 residues. CDR1 LNHDA and CDR2 SQIVND come from the germline V gene (reference sequence). V was clipped by 4 bases and J by 2 bases, with 10 bases between them. CDR3 in amino acids: CASSRETVTDTQYF. In DNA form, the CDR3 reads TGTGCCAGTAGTAGGGAAACAGTCACAGATACGCAGTATTTT.

The V and J genes are TRBV7-9 and TRBJ1-1, with unresolved D. Germline values: CDR1 SEHNR, CDR2 FQNEAQ (reference sequence). The CDR3 is made up of 12 amino acids. V lost 1 base and J 6 bases, leaving 6 bases between the germline ends. As DNA, the CDR3 is TGTGCCAGCAGCTTAGTCACATCTGAAGCTTTCTTT. This gives the protein CASSLVTSEAFF.

This clonotype was counted between two and nine times. V is TRBV4-1 and J is TRBJ2-1, with D tentatively TRBD1 (7 bases). Trimming left V 1 base short and J 10 bases short, with 17 bases between. Germline V gene lookup returns CDR1 MGHRA and CDR2 YSYEKL. This CDR3 is 15 amino acids long. The CDR3 DNA sequence: TGCGCCAGCAGCCAAGCCCCACTGGGGGGACAGGAGCAGTTCTTC. This translates into CASSQAPLGGQEQFF.

This chain connects TRBV6-4 to TRBJ2-5, with 12 bases fitting TRBD2. The germline CDR1 and CDR2 sequences are MRHNA and SNTAGT. This CDR3 comprises 15 residues. The V gene end was trimmed by 11 bases and the J gene end by 2 bases; junction bases not matched to a gene: 9. The CDR3 region is CASRTLAGGQETQYF. As DNA, the CDR3 is TGTGCCTCCCGGACTCTAGCGGGAGGGCAAGAGACCCAGTACTTC.

This clonotype was seen a few times. The chain links TRBV12-3 or TRBV12-4 to TRBJ1-2; D is ambiguous. This CDR3 spans 12 amino acids. The V end was cut by 0 bases, the J end by 7 bases, with 6 bases between. CDR3 loop: CASSLAGSGYTF. CDR3 nucleotide sequence: TGTGCCAGCAGTTTAGCAGGGAGTGGCTACACCTTC.

This clonotype was seen only once. Given a much more abundant clone one base away, this may be a read error. The V gene is TRBV4-3, the J gene TRBJ2-7, with TRBD2 matching over 12 bases. In germline, CDR1 is LGHNA, CDR2 YSLEER. This CDR3 spans 15 amino acids. V was clipped by 1 base and J by 3 bases; unmatched bases: 1. CDR3 DNA sequence: TGCGCCAGCAGCCAAGTACTAGCGGGGGGCTACGAGCAGTACTTC. It codes for CASSQVLAGGYEQYF.

This clonotype was seen a few times. The chain joins TRBV5-1 to TRBJ2-7; D may be TRBD1 (5 bases). The V and J ends lost 1 base and 3 bases respectively, with 14 bases between them. The CDR3 spans 15 residues. CDR1 is SGHRS, CDR2 YFSETQ, per germline. CDR3 in DNA: TGCGCCAGCAGCTTGTATGTCGACAGAGTCTACGAGCAGTACTTC. Its translation: CASSLYVDRVYEQYF. The whole variable domain, filled in from reference TRBV5-1 and TRBJ2-7, reads KAGVTQTPRYLIKTRGQQVTLSCSPISGHRSVSWYQQTPGQGLQFLFEYFSETQRNKGNFPGRFSGRQFSNSRSEMNVSTLELGDSALYLCASSLYVDRVYEQYFGPGTRLTVT.

Of note for this clonotype: At one end, the junction sequence differs from germline, possibly due to a read error. V and J are TRBV29-1 and TRBJ2-7, with D unclear. The CDR3 contains 12 residues. Germline V gene lookup returns CDR1 SQVTM and CDR2 ANQGSEA. The CDR3 spells CSVGAYSYERYF. As DNA, the CDR3 is TGCAGCGTTGGTGCCTACTCCTACGAGCGGTACTTC.

In this sample, this clonotype turned up many times. The rearrangement links TRBV5-1 to TRBJ2-1; 7 bases align to TRBD1. The CDR3 extends over 14 amino acids. V shed 3 bases and J 6 bases; nucleotides not matched to a gene: 6. The germline gives CDR1 SGHRS, CDR2 YFSETQ. CDR3 in amino acids: CASSWIGTVNEQFF. In DNA, the CDR3 is TGCGCCAGCAGCTGGATCGGGACAGTCAATGAGCAGTTCTTC.

This clonotype was observed many times. This chain connects TRBV9 to TRBJ2-3, with 8 bases that match TRBD2. This CDR3 has 15 residues. The V gene end was trimmed by 3 bases and the J gene end by 5 bases; junction bases not matched to a gene: 8. Germline lookup yields CDR1 SGDLS and CDR2 YYNGEE. The DNA for the CDR3 is TGTGCCAGCAGCGCCCTCGGGACTAGTGGAGATACGCAGTATTTT. Protein: CASSALGTSGDTQYF.

Only a few counts were recorded for this clonotype. The chain employs TRBV12-3 or TRBV12-4 and TRBJ1-1, with 8 bases that match TRBD1. With V trimmed by 2 bases and J by 3 bases, 5 bases remained unmatched. The CDR3 runs 15 residues. CDR3 protein: CASSLRQGADTEAFF. DNA of the CDR3: TGTGCCAGCAGTTTAAGGCAGGGGGCGGACACTGAAGCTTTCTTT.